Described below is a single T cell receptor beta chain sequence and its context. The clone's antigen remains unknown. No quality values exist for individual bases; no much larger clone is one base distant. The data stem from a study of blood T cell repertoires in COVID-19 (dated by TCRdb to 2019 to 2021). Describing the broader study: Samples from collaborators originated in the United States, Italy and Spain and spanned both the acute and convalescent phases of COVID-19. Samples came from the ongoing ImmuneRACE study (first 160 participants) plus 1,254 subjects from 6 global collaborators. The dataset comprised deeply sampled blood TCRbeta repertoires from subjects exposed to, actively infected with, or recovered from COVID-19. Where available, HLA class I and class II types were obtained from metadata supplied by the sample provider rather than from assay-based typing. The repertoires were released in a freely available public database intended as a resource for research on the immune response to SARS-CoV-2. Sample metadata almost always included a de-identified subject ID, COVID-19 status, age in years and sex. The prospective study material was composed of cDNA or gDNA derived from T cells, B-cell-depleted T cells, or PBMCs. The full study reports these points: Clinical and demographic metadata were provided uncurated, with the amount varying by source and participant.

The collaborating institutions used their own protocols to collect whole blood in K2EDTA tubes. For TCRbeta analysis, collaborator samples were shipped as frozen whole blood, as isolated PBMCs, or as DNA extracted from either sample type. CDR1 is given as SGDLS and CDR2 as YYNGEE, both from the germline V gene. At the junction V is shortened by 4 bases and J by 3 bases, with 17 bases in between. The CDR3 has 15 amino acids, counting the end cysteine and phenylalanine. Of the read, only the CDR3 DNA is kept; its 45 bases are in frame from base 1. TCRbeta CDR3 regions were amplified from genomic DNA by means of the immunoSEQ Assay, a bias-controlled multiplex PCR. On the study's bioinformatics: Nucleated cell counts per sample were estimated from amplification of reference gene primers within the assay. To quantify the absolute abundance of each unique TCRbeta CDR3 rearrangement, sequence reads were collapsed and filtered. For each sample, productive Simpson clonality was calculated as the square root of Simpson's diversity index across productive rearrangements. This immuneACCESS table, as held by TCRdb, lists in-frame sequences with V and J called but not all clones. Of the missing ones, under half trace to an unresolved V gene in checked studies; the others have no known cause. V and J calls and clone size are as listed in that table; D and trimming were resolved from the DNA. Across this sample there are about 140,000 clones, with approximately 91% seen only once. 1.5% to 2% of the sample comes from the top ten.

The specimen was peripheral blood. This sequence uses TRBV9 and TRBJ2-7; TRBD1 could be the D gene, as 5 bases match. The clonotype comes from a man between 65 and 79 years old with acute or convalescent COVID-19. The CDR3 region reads CASSLNSRRVYEQYF. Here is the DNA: TGTGCCAGCAGCTTAAATTCCCGCAGGGTCTACGAGCAGTACTTC.